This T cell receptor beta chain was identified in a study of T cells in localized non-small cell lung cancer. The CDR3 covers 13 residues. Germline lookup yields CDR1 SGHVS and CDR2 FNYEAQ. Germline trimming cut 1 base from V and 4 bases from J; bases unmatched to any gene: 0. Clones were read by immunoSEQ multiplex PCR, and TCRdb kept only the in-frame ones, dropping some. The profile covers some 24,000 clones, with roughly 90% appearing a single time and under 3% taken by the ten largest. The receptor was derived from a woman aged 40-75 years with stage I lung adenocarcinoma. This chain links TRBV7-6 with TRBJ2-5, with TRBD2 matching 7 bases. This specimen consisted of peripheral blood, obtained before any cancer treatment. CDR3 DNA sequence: TGTGCCAGCAGCTTAGGACTAGCAGAGACCCAGTACTTC. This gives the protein CASSLGLAETQYF.